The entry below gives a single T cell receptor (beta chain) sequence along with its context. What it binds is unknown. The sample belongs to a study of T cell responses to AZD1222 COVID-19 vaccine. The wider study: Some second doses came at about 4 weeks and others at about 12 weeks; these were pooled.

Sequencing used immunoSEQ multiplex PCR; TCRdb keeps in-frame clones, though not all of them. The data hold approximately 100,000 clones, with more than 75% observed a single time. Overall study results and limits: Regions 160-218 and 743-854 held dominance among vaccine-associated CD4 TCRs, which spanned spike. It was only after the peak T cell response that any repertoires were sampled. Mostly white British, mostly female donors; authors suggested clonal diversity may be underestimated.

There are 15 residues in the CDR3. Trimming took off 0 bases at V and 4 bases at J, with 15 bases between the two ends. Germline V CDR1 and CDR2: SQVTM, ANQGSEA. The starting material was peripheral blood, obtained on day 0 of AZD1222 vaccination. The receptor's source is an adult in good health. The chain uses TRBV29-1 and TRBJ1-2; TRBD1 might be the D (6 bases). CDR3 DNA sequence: TGCAGCGTTGAAGATAGGGGCAGGGGCACCTATGGCTACACCTTC. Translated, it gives CSVEDRGRGTYGYTF.